This is a list of T cell receptor beta chains from one sample in a study of metastatic and nonmetastatic thyroid tumors. TCRdb re-called the PCR reads with MiXCR. The data show more than 20,000 clones, around a fifth seen once. Sample: tumor tissue. Receptors originate from a female donor with papillary thyroid cancer or a benign thyroid nodule (not recorded which). Some clones in this sample may be carry-over from other donors' samples. CDR3s include the opening cysteine and the closing phenylalanine or tryptophan. Fields, in order: J gene, D gene, V gene, clone size, CDR3 protein, CDR3 DNA. D genes are given only for firm matches. Clone size is not always given. Where it is, it says once, few, many or a class for expanded clones.

>TRBJ2-1|-|TRBV20-1|many
CSNSRAGRGSYNEQFF
TGCAGTAACTCCCGGGCCGGGAGAGGCTCCTACAATGAGCAGTTCTTC
>TRBJ2-7|-|TRBV7-8|few
CASSPGTYEQYF
TGTGCCAGCAGCCCCGGGACCTACGAGCAGTACTTC
>TRBJ1-4|-|TRBV30|many
CAWSHFVGEPNEKLFF
TGTGCCTGGAGCCACTTTGTCGGGGAGCCTAATGAAAAACTGTTTTTT
>TRBJ2-3|TRBD2|TRBV4-1|medium-sized
CASSAPGLAGGAKDTQYF
TGCGCCAGCAGCGCCCCGGGACTAGCGGGAGGGGCGAAAGATACGCAGTATTTT
>TRBJ2-2|TRBD1|TRBV27|many
CASSTSPGQPMSGELFF
TGTGCCAGCAGCACGAGTCCGGGACAGCCCATGTCCGGGGAGCTGTTTTTT
>TRBJ2-5|TRBD1|TRBV6-2/TRBV6-3|few
CASSTTYRGTKETQYF
TGTGCCAGCAGTACCACCTACAGGGGGACCAAAGAGACCCAGTACTTC
>TRBJ1-1|-|TRBV10-2|many
CASSVGGLPEAFF
TGCGCCAGCAGTGTTGGTGGGTTACCTGAAGCTTTCTTT
>TRBJ2-5|TRBD2|TRBV5-1|medium-sized
CASSLGPLAGGTGTQYF
TGCGCCAGCAGCTTGGGACCCCTTGCGGGAGGGACCGGGACCCAGTACTTC
>TRBJ2-3|TRBD1|TRBV6-1|-
CASSDLTGSTDTQYF
TGTGCCAGCAGTGACCTGACAGGGAGCACAGATACGCAGTATTTT
>TRBJ2-5|-|TRBV20-1|many
CSVGWSPQYF
TGCAGTGTGGGTTGGTCGCCCCAGTACTTC
>TRBJ2-7|TRBD2|TRBV5-1|-
CASSFLAGDDSEQYF
TGCGCCAGCAGCTTTCTAGCGGGCGACGATAGCGAGCAGTACTTC
>TRBJ2-1|-|TRBV20-1|-
CSARGREYDEQFF
TGCAGTGCTAGGGGCAGGGAATATGATGAGCAGTTCTTC
>TRBJ1-1|-|TRBV5-4|-
CASSITGRGTEAFF
TGTGCCAGCAGCATAACAGGGAGGGGGACTGAAGCTTTCTTT
>TRBJ2-1|-|TRBV20-1|-
CSATRGQAHNEQFF
TGCAGTGCCACCCGGGGCCAAGCCCACAATGAGCAGTTCTTC
>TRBJ2-1|TRBD2|TRBV7-3|-
CASSLNSGTAGNEQFF
TGTGCCAGCAGCTTAAATAGCGGGACCGCGGGGAATGAGCAGTTCTTC
>TRBJ1-2|-|TRBV7-2|medium-sized
CASSLFIRGFGDYGYTF
TGTGCCAGCAGCTTATTCATTCGGGGATTCGGTGACTATGGCTACACCTTC
>TRBJ2-7|-|TRBV20-1|few
CSAQDSPYEQYF
TGCAGTGCACAGGACAGTCCCTACGAGCAGTACTTC
>TRBJ2-7|-|TRBV19|many
CASSSTVLSSYEQYF
TGTGCCAGTAGTAGCACAGTCCTTAGCTCCTACGAGCAGTACTTC
>TRBJ1-2|-|TRBV2|-
CASSVGRGHGYTF
TGTGCCAGCAGTGTGGGACGGGGGCATGGCTACACCTTC
>TRBJ1-5|-|TRBV5-6|many
CASSLGQPQHF
TGTGCCAGCAGCTTGGGGCAGCCCCAGCATTTT
>TRBJ1-2|-|TRBV5-8|many
CASSPRPPGVSYTF
TGTGCCAGCAGCCCCCGGCCCCCCGGGGTGAGCTACACCTTC
>TRBJ1-4|-|TRBV5-1|-
CASNPGGATNEKLFF
TGCGCCAGCAACCCCGGGGGTGCAACTAATGAAAAACTGTTTTTT
>TRBJ2-2|-|TRBV6-1|few
CASSMDGNTVELFF
TGTGCCAGCAGTATGGACGGGAACACCGTTGAGCTGTTTTTT
>TRBJ1-5|-|TRBV11-2|few
CARSPTGIEPQHF
TGTGCCAGATCGCCGACAGGAATTGAGCCCCAGCATTTT
>TRBJ1-1|-|TRBV20-1|many
CSAREGIRGVEAFF
TGCAGTGCTAGAGAAGGGATTCGGGGTGTCGAAGCTTTCTTT
>TRBJ2-3|-|TRBV4-2|medium-sized
CASSRGLPNTQYF
TGTGCCAGCAGCCGAGGACTACCTAATACGCAGTATTTT
>TRBJ2-1|TRBD2|TRBV20-1|many
CSLRTSTNEQFF
TGCAGCCTTCGGACTAGCACAAATGAGCAGTTCTTC
>TRBJ2-1|-|TRBV11-2|medium-sized
CASSLIPYLGEQFF
TGTGCCAGCAGCCTAATACCCTACTTGGGTGAGCAGTTCTTC
>TRBJ2-1|TRBD2|TRBV12-3/TRBV12-4|-
CASSRTSGRGHEQFF
TGTGCCAGCAGCCGAACTAGCGGGAGAGGGCATGAGCAGTTCTTC
>TRBJ1-5|-|TRBV30|many
CAWSVRPVGNQPQHF
TGTGCCTGGAGTGTAAGGCCAGTAGGCAATCAGCCCCAGCATTTT
>TRBJ1-5|-|TRBV20-1|many
CSARVSDQSNQPQHF
TGCAGTGCTAGAGTCAGCGATCAAAGCAATCAGCCCCAGCATTTT
>TRBJ1-5|TRBD1|TRBV27|few
CASSSTGVPYSNQPQHF
TGTGCCAGCAGTTCGACAGGGGTCCCCTATAGCAATCAGCCCCAGCATTTT
>TRBJ1-1|TRBD1|TRBV2|-
CASSGQGITEAFF
TGTGCCAGCAGTGGACAGGGGATTACTGAAGCTTTCTTT
>TRBJ1-2|-|TRBV19|many
CASRWQNYGYTF
TGTGCCAGTAGGTGGCAGAACTATGGCTACACCTTC
>TRBJ1-5|-|TRBV6-5|many
CASSYSKTPQHF
TGTGCCAGCAGTTACTCGAAGACCCCCCAGCATTTT
>TRBJ2-5|-|TRBV20-1|-
CSARDDQLKETQYF
TGCAGTGCTAGAGATGACCAACTAAAAGAGACCCAGTACTTC
>TRBJ2-7|-|TRBV2|-
CASSEGWGGSVDEQYF
TGTGCCAGCAGTGAAGGGTGGGGTGGCAGTGTCGACGAGCAGTACTTC
>TRBJ2-1|TRBD1|TRBV20-1|-
CSAISGTGGNEQFF
TGCAGTGCCATTTCCGGGACAGGAGGCAATGAGCAGTTCTTC
>TRBJ2-1|-|TRBV5-5|few
CASSERGEQFF
TGTGCCAGCAGTGAGAGGGGTGAGCAGTTCTTC
>TRBJ2-5|TRBD2|TRBV10-2|many
CASSDPRGLAGVGQETQYF
TGCGCCAGCAGTGACCCTAGGGGACTAGCGGGAGTAGGCCAAGAGACCCAGTACTTC
>TRBJ2-3|-|TRBV19|few
CASSGLTDTQYF
TGTGCCAGTAGTGGACTCACAGATACGCAGTATTTT
>TRBJ1-3|-|TRBV10-3|-
CAISYGVGVGNTIYF
TGTGCCATCAGTTACGGCGTGGGGGTTGGAAACACCATATATTTT
>TRBJ2-7|-|TRBV3-1|-
CASSQDPGSYEQYF
TGTGCCAGCAGCCAAGATCCGGGATCGTACGAGCAGTACTTC
>TRBJ1-1|-|TRBV2|few
CASSAQRMGLEAFF
TGTGCCAGCAGCGCTCAGCGGATGGGACTAGAAGCTTTCTTT
>TRBJ2-3|TRBD2|TRBV5-1|-
CASGVGTSSTDTQYF
TGCGCCAGCGGGGTGGGGACTAGCAGCACAGATACGCAGTATTTT
>TRBJ1-6|TRBD1|TRBV20-1|few
CSARGRFVDRDSPLHF
TGCAGTGCTAGAGGTAGGTTCGTGGACAGGGATTCACCCCTCCACTTT
>TRBJ2-2|-|TRBV13|-
CASSPAGQGNTGELFF
TGTGCCAGCAGCCCAGCCGGGCAGGGAAACACCGGGGAGCTGTTTTTT
>TRBJ1-4|-|TRBV29-1|-
CSVRDPYNEKLFF
TGCAGCGTTAGGGACCCGTATAATGAAAAACTGTTTTTT
>TRBJ2-2|TRBD2|TRBV24-1|-
CATSTSGRSTGELFF
TGTGCCACCAGTACTAGCGGGAGGTCCACCGGGGAACTGTTTTTT
>TRBJ2-5|TRBD1|TRBV9|-
CASSVGGDRAVETQYF
TGTGCCAGCAGCGTAGGCGGGGACAGGGCGGTAGAGACCCAGTACTTC
>TRBJ1-1|-|TRBV20-1|-
CSAHGGQMNTEAFF
TGCAGTGCTCACGGGGGGCAAATGAACACTGAAGCTTTCTTT
>TRBJ2-7|-|TRBV10-3|many
CAISKLGPSYEQYF
TGTGCCATCAGTAAGCTTGGACCCTCCTACGAGCAGTACTTC
>TRBJ2-1|-|TRBV20-1|-
CSAITQSAGRSYNEQFF
TGCAGTGCTATAACCCAGTCAGCGGGTCGTTCCTACAATGAGCAGTTCTTC